The rows below give T cell receptor beta chains drawn from one sample of a study of type 1 regulatory T cells. No antigens are known for them. TCRdb analysed the reads with MiXCR anew, one entry per CDR3 protein. This sample carries 60,000 to 70,000 distinct CDR3 sequences, nearly 50% of them seen once, and the ten largest clones take less than 2.5%. Sequenced input: cultured non-Tr1 T cells, either the whole culture or a sorted T cell fraction (not recorded which). Receptors were obtained from a human donor in good health. Each CDR3 is given with its conserved first and last residue. The D gene is left open where the match is weak. Clone size, where shown, is once, few, many, or a class for clones that have expanded.

>-|TRBV2|TRBJ2-6|once
CASSPTSNVLTF
TGTGCCAGCAGTCCCACAAGCAACGTCCTGACTTTC
>TRBD1|TRBV19|TRBJ1-1|few
CASSIKTGGTEAFF
TGTGCCAGTAGTATAAAGACAGGGGGCACTGAAGCTTTCTTT
>TRBD1|TRBV20-1|TRBJ1-5|many
CSANQGGAGGDQPQHF
TGCAGTGCCAACCAGGGGGGAGCAGGGGGCGATCAGCCCCAGCATTTT
>-|TRBV7-2|TRBJ1-1|medium-sized
CASSLGLTSTEAFF
TGTGCCAGCAGCTTAGGACTGACGAGCACTGAAGCTTTCTTT
>-|TRBV27|TRBJ1-2|-
CASRRTDTGYGYTF
TGTGCCAGCAGGAGGACAGACACTGGTTATGGCTACACCTTC
>-|TRBV5-1|TRBJ2-1|-
CASSLLGGSYNEQFF
TGCGCCAGCAGCTTGTTAGGGGGCTCCTACAATGAGCAGTTCTTC
>-|TRBV5-5|TRBJ1-4|-
CASSETVINEKLFF
TGTGCCAGCAGCGAGACAGTTATCAATGAAAAACTGTTTTTT
>-|TRBV7-9|TRBJ2-6|-
CASSLDFPSGANVLTF
TGTGCCAGCAGCTTAGATTTTCCCTCTGGGGCCAACGTCCTGACTTTC
>TRBD1|TRBV9|TRBJ1-2|-
CASSVSPGGNYGYTF
TGTGCCAGCAGCGTATCGCCAGGGGGCAACTATGGCTACACCTTC
>TRBD2|TRBV20-1|TRBJ2-3|-
CSASGGLGLDTQYF
TGCAGTGCTAGTGGGGGACTAGGCCTTGATACGCAGTATTTT
>TRBD1|TRBV7-6|TRBJ2-7|-
CASSQGTAYEQYF
TGTGCCAGCAGCCAAGGGACAGCATACGAGCAGTACTTC
>-|TRBV3-1|TRBJ2-2|-
CASSQNPPTANTGELFF
TGTGCCAGCAGCCAAAACCCCCCGACAGCGAACACCGGGGAGCTGTTTTTT
>-|TRBV15|TRBJ1-4|-
CATSRQIGGIKLFF
TGTGCCACCAGCAGACAAATCGGTGGCATAAAACTGTTTTTT
>-|TRBV3-1|TRBJ1-2|few
CASSLRGYGYTF
TGTGCCAGCAGCCTGAGGGGTTATGGCTACACCTTC
>-|TRBV28|TRBJ2-7|-
CASSLSIGKQTYEQYF
TGTGCCAGCAGTTTATCAATTGGAAAGCAAACCTACGAGCAGTACTTC
>-|TRBV20-1|TRBJ1-1|-
CSASRGSGEAFF
TGCAGTGCTAGTCGGGGGAGTGGGGAAGCTTTCTTT